These T cell receptor beta chains were read from a single sample in a study of T-cell memory formation after mild COVID-19. Each CDR3 protein is one row after TCRdb ran MiXCR on the 5' RACE reads. The profile shows around 340,000 distinct CDR3 sequences, around 15% of them singletons. The sequencing input was PBMCs or a T cell subset sorted from them (not recorded which). These receptors came from a man younger than 30 who had mild COVID-19 (a few samples of this study predate the infection). Cell type and time point are not known. Each CDR3 is given with its conserved first and last residue. Expanded clones are given a class, and other clones once, few, many or no size at all.

j_call: TRBJ2-1
clone_size: .
v_call: TRBV7-9
cdr3_aa: CASSHSGGRAYNEQFF

j_call: TRBJ2-1
clone_size: few
v_call: TRBV20-1
cdr3_aa: CSAPRAGVTYNEQFF

j_call: TRBJ1-1
clone_size: .
v_call: TRBV5-1
cdr3_aa: CASSTAGRTNTEAFF

j_call: TRBJ1-2
clone_size: few
v_call: TRBV3-1
cdr3_aa: CASSQTRGSNYGYTF

j_call: TRBJ1-1
clone_size: few
v_call: TRBV7-9
cdr3_aa: CASSSGQSEAFF

j_call: TRBJ2-1
clone_size: .
v_call: TRBV4-2
cdr3_aa: CASSQVTQSYNEQFF

j_call: TRBJ2-1
clone_size: .
v_call: TRBV7-2
cdr3_aa: CASSQARGSYNEQFF

j_call: TRBJ1-2
clone_size: .
v_call: TRBV4-1
cdr3_aa: CASSQDQLGGGYDYGYTF

j_call: TRBJ2-2
clone_size: .
v_call: TRBV10-1
cdr3_aa: CASSESWTGNTGELFF

j_call: TRBJ2-3
clone_size: .
v_call: TRBV20-1
cdr3_aa: CSARRPPTDTQYF

j_call: TRBJ2-1
clone_size: few
v_call: TRBV7-2
cdr3_aa: CASSAPPSGDEQFF

j_call: TRBJ2-1
clone_size: many
v_call: TRBV6-2/TRBV6-3
cdr3_aa: CASSGTSGGSSYNEQFF

j_call: TRBJ2-2
clone_size: many
v_call: TRBV24-1
cdr3_aa: CAAGRTDTGELFF

j_call: TRBJ2-2
clone_size: few
v_call: TRBV7-9
cdr3_aa: CASKDRRTGELFF

j_call: TRBJ1-4
clone_size: few
v_call: TRBV20-1
cdr3_aa: CSARDLQGSNEKLFF

j_call: TRBJ2-5
clone_size: few
v_call: TRBV28
cdr3_aa: CASSTRDYLMTQETQYF

j_call: TRBJ1-2
clone_size: few
v_call: TRBV3-1
cdr3_aa: CASSQGPQAGYGYTF

j_call: TRBJ2-7
clone_size: many
v_call: TRBV7-2
cdr3_aa: CASSLDGGDSYEQYF

j_call: TRBJ2-1
clone_size: .
v_call: TRBV6-5
cdr3_aa: CASSYGTYNEQFF

j_call: TRBJ2-7
clone_size: .
v_call: TRBV20-1
cdr3_aa: CSARDLDGAGEQYF